This TCR beta chain was captured by sequencing in a study of blood T cells in healthy people across ages. This clonotype was seen only a few times. Its antigen is currently unknown. Sample-barcoded 5' priming and a J-beta primer mix drove a second PCR of roughly 6 to 12 cycles. Each of the cDNA molecules was tagged by a template-switch adaptor with 12 random nucleotides. One entry per CDR3 protein results from TCRdb running MiXCR on the 5' RACE reads. The table has about 1,500,000 distinct CDR3 sequences, over 25% seen once; the top ten hold about 7.7%. V lost 6 bases to trimming and J lost 5 bases, with 19 bases between them. From germline, CDR1 is MGHDK and CDR2 SYGVNS. The CDR3 loop spans 15 amino acids. Points from the study as a whole: It was found that TCR beta diversity correlated strongly with the percentage of naive T cells. No conclusive comparison of naive versus antigen-experienced cells was possible with unsorted PBMCs.

V usage is TRBV25-1 and J usage is TRBJ1-2, with a possible D match to TRBD1 (5 bases). The specimen sequenced was blood. This TCR was recovered from a woman in her twenties or thirties in good health. The CDR3 loop is CASRGGTVKTYGYTF. In DNA, the CDR3 is TGTGCCAGCAGGGGGGGTACCGTGAAGACGTATGGCTACACCTTC.